Each of the 11 T cell receptor beta chains below was sequenced from the same sample in a study of OX40 agonist ivuxolimab in advanced cancers. The assay was immunoSEQ multiplex PCR, and TCRdb's table has in-frame clones only and misses some. Here the sample spans tens of thousands of clones, over 75% being singletons. The sample here was CD4+ or CD8+ T cells sorted from blood, taken in a trial of the OX40 agonist ivuxolimab. The receptors originated from an adult with an advanced solid tumor such as melanoma, head and neck, liver or kidney cancer.

The rearrangement links TRBV27 to TRBJ2-7, with TRBD2 matching over 9 bases. With 3 bases clipped from V and 6 bases from J, the junction kept 9 bases outside the gene matches. Germline CDR1 MNHEY, CDR2 SMNVEV (reference sequence). This CDR3 is 15 amino acids long. This CDR3 is CASSFGLGTSLEQYF. In nucleotides, the CDR3 is TGTGCCAGCAGTTTTGGTCTTGGGACTAGCCTCGAGCAGTACTTC.

The gene calls are TRBV19 and TRBJ1-5; 7 bases map to TRBD1. This CDR3 is built from 16 residues. J was trimmed by 4 bases and V by 3 bases; bases with no gene match: 9. CDR1 is LNHDA, CDR2 SQIVND, per germline (reference sequence). The CDR3 reads CASSIRGRGVNQPQHF. CDR3 in DNA: TGTGCCAGTAGTATTAGGGGGCGGGGGGTTAATCAGCCCCAGCATTTT.

This clone has a single count. The genes are TRBV4-2 and TRBJ2-7; D assignment may be TRBD1 or TRBD2 (6 bases each). Germline CDR1 and CDR2: LGHNA and YNFKEQ. This CDR3 region has 13 residues. Deletions cut 1 base from V and 6 bases from J, with 10 bases between. In DNA form, the CDR3 reads TGTGCCAGCAGCCAAGGAGGGGGGCGCGAGCAGTACTTC. It is translated as CASSQGGGREQYF.

This clone was observed a few times. The chain links TRBV19 to TRBJ1-5; no reliable D call. Between the trimmed V and J ends, which lost 6 bases and 3 bases, there was a span of 9 bases. The germline V gene encodes CDR1 LNHDA and CDR2 SQIVND (reference sequence). This CDR3 spans 13 amino acids. CDR3 sequence: CASRGYSNQPQHF. In DNA form, the CDR3 reads TGTGCCAGTAGGGGGTATTCCAATCAGCCCCAGCATTTT.

The chain recombines TRBV5-1 with TRBJ1-2; D remains ambiguous. Germline loops: CDR1 SGHRS, CDR2 YFSETQ. The CDR3 has 13 residues. The germline V and J ends were trimmed by 1 base and 1 base, with 5 bases remaining between them. The CDR3 DNA is TGCGCCAGCAGCTTGAATGATAACTATGGCTACACCTTC. Residues: CASSLNDNYGYTF.

The chain couples TRBV21-1 to TRBJ2-7. TRBV21-1 is a documented pseudogene. The length of the CDR3 is 15 residues. The CDR3 is CASSKVRGREDEQYF. DNA for the CDR3: TGTGCCAGCAGCAAAGTTAGAGGACGCGAGGACGAGCAGTACTTC.

The CDR3 sequence: CASSLRGWGEQFF. CDR3 DNA: TGTGCCAGCAGCCTCAGAGGGTGGGGTGAGCAGTTCTTC. The rearrangement links TRBV14 to TRBJ2-1, with TRBD2 as a possible D gene (5 bases). This CDR3 comprises 13 residues. Germline assignment: CDR1 SGHDN and CDR2 FVKESK. V lost 4 bases to trimming and J lost 9 bases, with 13 bases between them.

The V call is TRBV11-3, the J call TRBJ2-2; D is perhaps TRBD2 (5 bases). The germline V gene encodes CDR1 SGHNT and CDR2 YENEEA. This CDR3 has 12 residues. The germline V and J ends were trimmed by 5 bases and 5 bases, with 6 bases remaining between them. In DNA, the CDR3 is TGTGCCAGCAGCCGGGAAACCGGGGAGCTGTTTTTT. Translated: CASSRETGELFF.

V gene TRBV7-4 combines with J gene TRBJ1-6, with TRBD1 matching over 8 bases. After removal of 5 bases from V and 9 bases from J, the junction contained 9 bases not matched to a gene. The CDR3 loop spans 15 amino acids. Germline assignment: CDR1 SGHVT and CDR2 SQSDAQ. In DNA, the CDR3 is TGTGCCAGCAGCCCTAGGGACAGGAGGATTTCACCCCTCCACTTT. Protein product: CASSPRDRRISPLHF.

V is TRBV5-1 and J is TRBJ1-5; D not certain. Trimming left V 0 bases short and J 7 bases short, with 8 bases between. CDR1 and CDR2 (germline): SGHRS, YFSETQ. This CDR3 contains 13 residues. For the CDR3, the DNA is TGCGCCAGCAGCTTGGGGGTACGCCAGCCCCAGCATTTT. It encodes CASSLGVRQPQHF.

This clone was seen only once. The chain recombines TRBV2 with TRBJ2-7, with 10 nucleotides matching TRBD2. The junction had 5 bases not matched to a gene; V was cut back by 3 bases and J by 6 bases. The CDR3 sequence is 14 residues long. CDR1 SNHLY and CDR2 FYNNEI come from the germline V gene. As DNA, the CDR3 is TGTGCCAGCAGTGATGGACTAGCGGTACTCGAGCAGTACTTC. As protein: CASSDGLAVLEQYF.